These T cell receptor beta chains were read from a single sample in a study of CD8 T cells in Susac syndrome. TCRdb fed the immunoSEQ multiplex PCR reads into MiXCR, producing one record per CDR3 protein. The sample consists of around 170,000 distinct CDR3 sequences, roughly 94% of them appearing once. The sequenced material came from CD8+ T cells from PBMCs. The receptors derive from a human donor with Susac syndrome. The CDR3 runs from the conserved cysteine through the conserved F or W. A D gene is named only where the DNA matches it firmly.

d_call,j_call,v_call,cdr3_length,cdr3_aa
.,TRBJ2-7,TRBV11-2,12,CASSHSADEQYF
.,TRBJ2-1,TRBV9,15,CASSVESTDNNEQFF
TRBD1,TRBJ2-7,TRBV28,17,CASSPPADRGISYEQYF
TRBD1,TRBJ2-2,TRBV12-3/TRBV12-4,16,CASSSGTGKSTGELFF
.,TRBJ2-5,TRBV5-6,16,CASSCFVPRQRETQYF
.,TRBJ1-5,TRBV27,13,CASSLSINQPQHF
.,TRBJ2-5,TRBV7-8,13,CASRRWGEETQYF
.,TRBJ2-4,TRBV2,15,CASSEHNVAKNIQYF
.,TRBJ2-3,TRBV27,12,CASSSLADTQYF
TRBD1,TRBJ1-2,TRBV30,16,CAWSGTDRVYDYGYTF
.,TRBJ2-7,TRBV28,16,CASSGPEDLAQYEQYF
TRBD2,TRBJ2-7,TRBV4-2,17,CASSPHGGTSGFFSQYF